Listed here are 2 T cell receptor beta chains from one sample, sequenced in a study of shared clonotypes between healthy human individuals. TCRdb's copy holds only in-frame clones and misses some; the assay was immunoSEQ multiplex PCR. This table has around 510,000 clones, 95% to 97% appearing once. The sequenced material came from naive CD4+ T cells sorted from blood. Subset defined: CD45RA+ positively selected. The receptors stem from a woman under 40 in good health.

This chain joins TRBV19 and TRBJ1-5; possibly TRBD1 for D (5 bases). Trimming removed 3 bases at V and 2 bases at J, with 20 bases between. Germline V gives CDR1 LNHDA, CDR2 SQIVND (reference sequence). The CDR3 length is 18 residues. CDR3 coding DNA: TGTGCCAGTAGTATGGGGACGGGGCGCAGGGTTGGCAATCAGCCCCAGCATTTT. Protein product: CASSMGTGRRVGNQPQHF.

This rearrangement joins TRBV7-2 to TRBJ1-2; TRBD1 is a possible D gene (6 bases). This CDR3 has 15 amino acids. Germline CDR1 reads SGHTA; CDR2 reads FQGNSA. V dropped 4 bases and J dropped 4 bases, with 16 bases sitting between them. The CDR3 region is CASSSQLQGPYGYTF. In nucleotides, the CDR3 is TGTGCCAGCAGCTCCCAATTACAGGGTCCCTATGGCTACACCTTC.